Presented here are 9 T cell receptor beta chains from one specimen sequenced in a study of cytomegalovirus exposure and HLA in healthy donors. The PCR contained 60 Vbeta and 13 Jbeta primers. Profiled with immunoSEQ multiplex PCR; TCRdb holds only in-frame clones, not every one. This sample lists fewer than 40,000 clones; its ten largest clones have about 1.9%. Sequenced input: PBMCs. Receptors originate from a woman aged 40 to 50 in good health and CMV-seropositive.

The chain uses TRBV30 and TRBJ1-4, with TRBD1 as a possible D gene (6 bases). This CDR3 is 15 amino acids long. Germline assignment: CDR1 GTSNPN and CDR2 SVGIG (reference sequence). V shed 0 bases and J shed 6 bases, with 14 bases lying between them. As DNA, the CDR3 is TGTGCCTGGAGTGTACGGGGGGGGCCTGATGAAAAACTGTTTTTT. Protein: CAWSVRGGPDEKLFF.

The V gene is TRBV7-2, the J gene TRBJ2-1; 7 bases align to TRBD1. From germline, CDR1 is SGHTA and CDR2 FQGNSA. The V and J ends lost 5 bases and 2 bases, in that order; junction bases with no gene match: 9. There are 16 residues in the CDR3. The CDR3 is CASSPVLGGPYNEQFF. CDR3 DNA sequence: TGTGCCAGCAGCCCCGTATTAGGGGGCCCCTACAATGAGCAGTTCTTC.

The chain combines TRBV7-6 with TRBJ1-1; 7 bases map to TRBD1. V gave up 5 bases and J gave up 2 bases; unmatched junction bases: 11. There are 16 residues in the CDR3. In germline, CDR1 is SGHVS, CDR2 FNYEAQ. Here the CDR3 reads CASSQDRVGVNTEAFF. As DNA, the CDR3 is TGTGCCAGCAGCCAAGACAGGGTCGGCGTCAACACTGAAGCTTTCTTT.

The rearrangement links TRBV28 to TRBJ2-5, with 9 positions matching TRBD1. This CDR3 has 14 amino acids. V shed 6 bases, J shed 4 bases, and the junction held 6 bases outside the gene matches. Germline lookup yields CDR1 MDHEN and CDR2 SYDVKM. CDR3 loop: CASSRDRVLETQYF. The CDR3 DNA sequence: TGTGCCAGCAGCCGGGACAGGGTCTTAGAGACCCAGTACTTC. Drawing the rest from reference TRBV28 and TRBJ2-5, the complete variable domain is DVKVTQSSRYLVKRTGEKVFLECVQDMDHENMFWYRQDPGLGLRLIYFSYDVKMKEKGDIPEGYSVSREKKERFSLILESASTNQTSMYLCASSRDRVLETQYFGPGTRLLVL.

J is TRBJ1-2 and V is TRBV19; tentative D call: TRBD1 (5 bases). Germline values: CDR1 LNHDA, CDR2 SQIVND (reference sequence). The CDR3 extends over 12 amino acids. Trimming removed 9 bases at V and 4 bases at J, with 12 bases between. In DNA form, the CDR3 reads TGTGCCAGCGCGCAGGGCCTCTATGGCTACACCTTC. It yields the protein CASAQGLYGYTF.

This sequence joins TRBV28 and TRBJ2-7; no definite D call. V was shortened by 6 bases and J by 1 base, with 10 bases between the two germline ends. Germline-derived CDR1 and CDR2 are MDHEN and SYDVKM. The CDR3 runs to 13 residues. CDR3: CASSPGRSYEQYF. The CDR3 region has the DNA TGTGCCAGCAGCCCCGGTCGATCCTACGAGCAGTACTTC.

This chain links TRBV7-9 with TRBJ2-7, with D possibly matching TRBD2 (5 bases). Germline CDR1 is SEHNR and CDR2 is FQNEAQ (reference sequence). V dropped 2 bases and J dropped 2 bases, with 10 bases sitting between them. The length of the CDR3 is 14 residues. CDR3 sequence: CASSLIDGAYEQYF. Written as DNA, the CDR3 is TGTGCCAGCAGCTTAATCGACGGGGCCTACGAGCAGTACTTC.

This sequence joins TRBV11-2 and TRBJ1-5; TRBD1 might be the D (6 bases). CDR1 SGHAT and CDR2 FQNNGV come from the germline V gene. Trimming stripped 4 bases from V and 3 bases from J, with 10 bases between. This CDR3 spans 14 amino acids. The CDR3, as DNA: TGTGCCAGCAGCTACGACAGGAACAATCAGCCCCAGCATTTT. It codes for CASSYDRNNQPQHF.

The rearrangement joins TRBV6-1 to TRBJ2-1; the match to TRBD2 covers 8 bases. Germline CDR1 and CDR2: MNHNS and SASEGT. The junction had 11 bases not matched to a gene; V was cut back by 6 bases and J by 7 bases. The CDR3 is 15 residues long. For the CDR3, the DNA is TGTGCCAGCAGGTCCGACCGGGGGGGGCTGAATGAGCAGTTCTTC. Protein sequence: CASRSDRGGLNEQFF.